The sample holds a few counts of the clone carrying this T cell receptor (beta chain). Antigen: not known. Germline-derived CDR1 and CDR2 are MDHEN and SYDVKM. V dropped 6 bases and J dropped 4 bases, with 12 bases sitting between them. This CDR3 is built from 13 residues. TCRdb re-called the reads through MiXCR, storing one row per CDR3 protein. The repertoire holds some 350,000 distinct CDR3 sequences, with 25% to 30% as singletons. These data belong to a study of T cell repertoires in cytomegalovirus infection. Study at large: Well-studied HLA-B-restricted epitopes and recently identified HLA-C-restricted epitopes of CMV were both used in the study. It was the public TCR beta signatures that indicated both CMV infection and matching HLA type.

The origin of this receptor is a human donor in good health (CMV status not recorded). Some clones in this sample may be carry-over from other donors' samples. The chain joins TRBV28 to TRBJ1-1; no clear D. Sample: cultured PBMCs, taken from culture after CMV antigen stimulation. The CDR3 DNA sequence: TGTGCCAGCAGCCGAGGGTGGAGCACTGAAGCTTTCTTT. Protein product: CASSRGWSTEAFF. Full variable domain (rest looked up from reference TRBV28 and TRBJ1-1): DVKVTQSSRYLVKRTGEKVFLECVQDMDHENMFWYRQDPGLGLRLIYFSYDVKMKEKGDIPEGYSVSREKKERFSLILESASTNQTSMYLCASSRGWSTEAFFGQGTRLTVV.